Below are 20 T cell receptor beta chains sequenced from a single sample in a study of control samples from healthy donors and cancer patients. Sequencing used immunoSEQ multiplex PCR; TCRdb keeps in-frame clones, though not all of them. This sample has over 150,000 clones, with 95% to 96% found just once. Sample: blood. The origin of the receptors is a woman aged 25 to 39 in good health.

The V call is TRBV5-1, the J call TRBJ1-5, with a weak D call TRBD1 (5 bases). Trimming pared 4 bases from V and 1 base from J, leaving 12 bases between. The CDR3 has 15 amino acids. Germline V gene data show CDR1 as SGHRS and CDR2 as YFSETQ. In nucleotides, the CDR3 is TGCGCCAGCAGCGTAGGGACCTCGAGCAATCAGCCCCAGCATTTT. Translated, it gives CASSVGTSSNQPQHF.

The chain employs TRBV5-6 and TRBJ2-2, with unresolved D. Germline lookup yields CDR1 SGHDT and CDR2 YYEEEE. The CDR3 consists of 12 residues. V was pared by 4 bases and J by 5 bases, with 6 bases between. Written as DNA, the CDR3 is TGTGCCAGCAGCCAAGAAACCGGGGAGCTGTTTTTT. It codes for CASSQETGELFF.

The chain employs TRBV20-1 and TRBJ1-1; D is perhaps TRBD1 (6 bases). The CDR3 extends over 11 amino acids. The germline V gene has CDR1 DFQATT and CDR2 SNEGSKA (reference sequence). The V and J ends lost 6 bases and 6 bases respectively, with 11 bases between them. The CDR3 reads CSADSLPEAFF. The CDR3 DNA reads TGCAGTGCGGACAGTCTCCCTGAAGCTTTCTTT.

Comments on this clone: The same CDR3 also results from other DNA sequences found in this sample. The gene calls are TRBV5-6 and TRBJ1-1; no firm D call. The CDR3 has 14 residues. Germline CDR1 is SGHDT and CDR2 is YYEEEE. The V and J ends lost 5 bases and 1 base respectively, with 12 bases between them. CDR3 region: CASSFGSGNTEAFF. In DNA, the CDR3 is TGTGCCAGCAGTTTTGGGTCCGGGAACACTGAAGCTTTCTTT.

The chain is built from TRBV5-1 and TRBJ1-1, with D perhaps matching TRBD1 (6 bases). This CDR3 is built from 15 residues. Trimming stripped 4 bases from V and 4 bases from J, with 17 bases between. Germline-derived CDR1 and CDR2 are SGHRS and YFSETQ. CDR3 coding DNA: TGCGCCAGCAGCCCAGAACAGGGTATGGGCACTGAAGCTTTCTTT. Protein: CASSPEQGMGTEAFF.

The V call is TRBV11-2, the J call TRBJ1-4; D is ambiguous. CDR1 and CDR2 (germline): SGHAT, FQNNGV. With 0 bases removed from V and 8 bases from J, the gap between germline ends came to 7 bases. CDR3 size: 13 residues. This chain's CDR3 is CASSLDLREKLFF. The CDR3 bases are TGTGCCAGCAGCTTAGATCTAAGAGAAAAACTGTTTTTT.

The chain combines TRBV11-3 with TRBJ2-3; D remains ambiguous. V shed 1 base and J shed 0 bases, with 5 bases lying between them. The CDR3 is 14 amino acids. CDR1 SGHNT and CDR2 YENEEA come from the germline V gene. CDR3 nucleotide sequence: TGTGCCAGCAGCTTAGGGACCAGCACAGATACGCAGTATTTT. This encodes CASSLGTSTDTQYF.

This clone came up a few times. The V call is TRBV28, the J call TRBJ2-7; 7 bases map to TRBD2. The trim removed 7 bases at V and 2 bases at J, leaving 8 bases unmatched. CDR3 length: 14 amino acids. The V gene's germline CDR1 is MDHEN and CDR2 SYDVKM. The CDR3 bases are TGTGCCAGCAATCCCAGCGGGACTCCCTACGAGCAGTACTTC. Residues: CASNPSGTPYEQYF.

The chain combines TRBV4-2 with TRBJ1-1; no definite D call. The CDR3 has 15 amino acids. The germline CDR1 and CDR2 sequences are LGHNA and YNFKEQ. V was cut by 0 bases and J by 2 bases, with 10 bases left in between. In DNA form, the CDR3 reads TGTGCCAGCAGCCAAGATTGGCCGGGTAACACTGAAGCTTTCTTT. Protein: CASSQDWPGNTEAFF.

In nucleotides, the CDR3 is TGTGCCAGCAGCTTAGGAGCTAACTATGGCTACACCTTC. It specifies CASSLGANYGYTF. V and J are TRBV7-8 and TRBJ1-2; no reliable D call. The CDR3 length is 13 residues. The germline CDR1 and CDR2 sequences are SGHVS and FQNEAQ. Trimming removed 1 base from V and 0 bases from J, with 3 bases in between.

The V call is TRBV5-1, the J call TRBJ2-2, with TRBD2 as a possible D gene (6 bases). The CDR3 contains 12 residues. CDR1 SGHRS and CDR2 YFSETQ come from the germline V gene. Trimming pared 4 bases from V and 7 bases from J, leaving 8 bases between. The CDR3 coding sequence is TGCGCCAGCAGCGCCGGGGGCGGGGAGCTGTTTTTT. This codes for CASSAGGGELFF.

This rearrangement joins TRBV5-6 to TRBJ2-1; 10 nucleotides align to TRBD1. The junction had 3 bases not matched to a gene; V was cut back by 4 bases and J by 2 bases. Looked up from germline, CDR1 is SGHDT and CDR2 is YYEEEE. The CDR3 consists of 15 residues. CDR3 amino acids: CASSRDRGPYNEQFF. For the CDR3, the DNA is TGTGCCAGCAGCCGGGACAGGGGTCCCTACAATGAGCAGTTCTTC.

This chain links TRBV3-1 (or the pseudogene TRBV3-2) with TRBJ1-2, with 9 bases aligning to TRBD1. Germline V lookup: CDR1 LGHDT, CDR2 YNNKEL (reference sequence). The CDR3 spans 14 residues. Trimming took 3 bases from V and 4 from J; bases not matched to a gene: 3. CDR3 region: CASSHTGGAYGYTF. The CDR3 DNA reads TGTGCCAGCAGCCACACAGGGGGCGCCTATGGCTACACCTTC.

The V call is TRBV23-1, the J call TRBJ1-6; 8 bases are a match to TRBD1. TRBV23-1 is reported as an ORF; its role is uncertain. Germline trimming cut 10 bases from V and 0 bases from J; bases unmatched to any gene: 11. This CDR3 spans 17 amino acids. CDR3: CAIRGQGHGSYNSPLHF. The DNA for the CDR3 is TGCGCCATCAGAGGACAGGGCCACGGCTCCTATAATTCACCCCTCCACTTT.

The CDR3, as DNA: TGTGCCAGCAGTAAAGACAGGGCGGGTCAGCCCCAGCATTTT. Amino acid sequence: CASSKDRAGQPQHF. This chain connects TRBV2 to TRBJ1-5; 7 bases are a match to TRBD1. The J segment lost 6 bases and the V segment lost 5 bases, leaving 7 bases of the junction unmatched. The CDR3 loop spans 14 amino acids. Germline-derived CDR1 and CDR2 are SNHLY and FYNNEI.

The chain combines TRBV30 with TRBJ1-5; D not resolved. The CDR3 covers 13 residues. Between the trimmed V and J ends, which lost 2 bases and 3 bases, there was a span of 8 bases. Per the germline V gene, CDR1 is GTSNPN and CDR2 is SVGIG (reference sequence). The CDR3 DNA sequence: TGTGCCTGGAGTTTGACCTTCAATCAGCCCCAGCATTTT. Translating gives CAWSLTFNQPQHF.

The chain links TRBV7-8 to TRBJ2-1, with unresolved D. The V end lost 3 bases, the J end lost 4 bases, and 16 bases lay between the germline ends. The CDR3 consists of 16 residues. From germline, CDR1 is SGHVS and CDR2 FQNEAQ. The CDR3 DNA sequence: TGTGCCAGCAGCTTGAGGCGAACCCGAACTTACAATGAGCAGTTCTTC. It is translated as CASSLRRTRTYNEQFF. The whole variable domain, filled in from reference TRBV7-8 and TRBJ2-1, reads GAGVSQSPRYKVAKRGQDVALRCDPISGHVSLFWYQQALGQGPEFLTYFQNEAQLDKSGLPSDRFFAERPEGSVSTLKIQRTQQEDSAVYLCASSLRRTRTYNEQFFGPGTRLTVL.

The chain carries TRBV4-1 and TRBJ1-1; D is unresolved. Germline CDR1 reads MGHRA; CDR2 reads YSYEKL. V lost 1 base and J lost 0, with 0 bases in between. The CDR3 extends over 12 amino acids. The CDR3 loop is CASSQVNTEAFF. CDR3 sequence (DNA): TGCGCCAGCAGCCAAGTGAACACTGAAGCTTTCTTT.

This clone was seen a single time. This chain links TRBV5-5 with TRBJ1-3; no definite D call. Per germline, CDR1 SGHKS and CDR2 YYEKEE (reference sequence). The V and J ends lost 4 bases and 0 bases respectively, with 11 bases between them. The CDR3 is 15 residues long. The CDR3 region has the DNA TGTGCCAGCAGCGCTACAGCGAGCTCTGGAAACACCATATATTTT. Its protein product is CASSATASSGNTIYF. Variable domain in full (rest from reference TRBV5-5 and TRBJ1-3): DAGVTQSPTHLIKTRGQQVTLRCSPISGHKSVSWYQQVLGQGPQFIFQYYEKEERGRGNFPDRFSARQFPNYSSELNVNALLLGDSALYLCASSATASSGNTIYFGEGSWLTVV.

The CDR3: CASSIDPSGVEQFF. In nucleotides, the CDR3 is TGTGCCAGTAGTATAGATCCTAGCGGGGTTGAGCAGTTCTTC. V gene TRBV19 combines with J gene TRBJ2-1; 9 bases are shared with TRBD2. The CDR3 loop spans 14 amino acids. The trim removed 0 bases at V and 9 bases at J, leaving 3 bases unmatched. From germline, CDR1 is LNHDA and CDR2 SQIVND (reference sequence).